A selection of T cell receptor beta chains follows, all from one sample in a study of blood T cell repertoires in COVID-19. The assay was immunoSEQ multiplex PCR, and TCRdb's table has in-frame clones only and misses some. The sample has under 200,000 clones; roughly four fifths are singletons. Sequencing was carried out using peripheral blood. The origin of the receptors is a human donor with acute or convalescent COVID-19. The donor label of this sample is uncertain. The CDR3 runs from the conserved cysteine through the conserved F or W. Fields, in order: V gene, D gene, clone size, J gene, CDR3 protein, CDR3 DNA. D genes are given only for firm matches. The size of a clone is reported for some rows only, either as once, few or many, or as a class for expanded clones.

V gene: TRBV7-8
D gene: NA
clone size: NA
J gene: TRBJ1-2
CDR3 protein: CASMGPSYGYTF
CDR3 DNA: TGTGCCAGCATGGGGCCCTCCTATGGCTACACCTTC

V gene: TRBV20-1
D gene: NA
clone size: NA
J gene: TRBJ2-7
CDR3 protein: CSASFRGHYEQYF
CDR3 DNA: TGCAGTGCTAGTTTCAGGGGACACTACGAGCAGTACTTC

V gene: TRBV5-4
D gene: NA
clone size: NA
J gene: TRBJ1-1
CDR3 protein: CASSLGGGRPEAFF
CDR3 DNA: TGTGCCAGCAGCTTGGGGGGGGGCCGGCCGGAAGCTTTCTTT

V gene: TRBV3-1/TRBV3-2
D gene: NA
clone size: NA
J gene: TRBJ2-7
CDR3 protein: CASSGETGYEQYF
CDR3 DNA: TGTGCCAGCAGCGGCGAGACAGGATACGAGCAGTACTTC

V gene: TRBV30
D gene: TRBD2
clone size: NA
J gene: TRBJ2-7
CDR3 protein: CAWRSGSGYEQYF
CDR3 DNA: TGTGCCTGGAGAAGCGGGAGCGGCTACGAGCAGTACTTC

V gene: TRBV25-1
D gene: NA
clone size: NA
J gene: TRBJ2-2
CDR3 protein: CASSDFPPGGELFF
CDR3 DNA: TGTGCCAGCAGTGACTTCCCTCCCGGCGGGGAGCTGTTTTTT

V gene: TRBV6-6
D gene: TRBD2
clone size: few
J gene: TRBJ2-5
CDR3 protein: CASSYSRAGGQETQYF
CDR3 DNA: TGTGCCAGCAGTTACTCTCGGGCGGGGGGGCAGGAGACCCAGTACTTC

V gene: TRBV4-1
D gene: NA
clone size: NA
J gene: TRBJ1-1
CDR3 protein: CASSQDGGSTEAFF
CDR3 DNA: TGCGCCAGCAGCCAAGACGGGGGGAGCACTGAAGCTTTCTTT

V gene: TRBV5-6
D gene: TRBD2
clone size: NA
J gene: TRBJ2-5
CDR3 protein: CASSSTPGLPQETQYF
CDR3 DNA: TGTGCCAGCAGCTCAACCCCGGGACTACCCCAAGAGACCCAGTACTTC

V gene: TRBV10-3
D gene: NA
clone size: once
J gene: TRBJ2-1
CDR3 protein: CAIQAVADYNEQFF
CDR3 DNA: TGTGCCATCCAGGCGGTAGCGGACTACAATGAGCAGTTCTTC

V gene: TRBV9
D gene: NA
clone size: NA
J gene: TRBJ1-3
CDR3 protein: CASSVAGAKGNTIYF
CDR3 DNA: TGTGCCAGCAGCGTAGCTGGGGCAAAAGGAAACACCATATATTTT

V gene: TRBV6-1
D gene: TRBD1
clone size: NA
J gene: TRBJ1-5
CDR3 protein: CASSVKGQGRNQPQHF
CDR3 DNA: TGTGCCAGCAGTGTAAAGGGACAGGGAAGAAATCAGCCCCAGCATTTT

V gene: TRBV5-1
D gene: TRBD2
clone size: NA
J gene: TRBJ2-1
CDR3 protein: CASSAGTRNNGYNEQFF
CDR3 DNA: TGCGCCAGCAGCGCCGGGACTAGAAACAACGGATACAATGAGCAGTTCTTC

V gene: TRBV2
D gene: TRBD2
clone size: NA
J gene: TRBJ2-5
CDR3 protein: CASKGLAGQETQYF
CDR3 DNA: TGTGCCAGCAAAGGACTAGCGGGGCAAGAGACCCAGTACTTC

V gene: TRBV7-2
D gene: NA
clone size: NA
J gene: TRBJ1-3
CDR3 protein: CASSFSTSFSGNTIYF
CDR3 DNA: TGTGCCAGCAGCTTTAGCACTAGTTTCTCTGGAAACACCATATATTTT

V gene: TRBV2
D gene: TRBD1
clone size: NA
J gene: TRBJ2-5
CDR3 protein: CASRLSGTGVPQETQYF
CDR3 DNA: TGTGCCAGCAGATTATCCGGGACAGGGGTACCACAAGAGACCCAGTACTTC

V gene: TRBV7-3
D gene: TRBD2
clone size: NA
J gene: TRBJ2-5
CDR3 protein: CASSLNGLAGETQYF
CDR3 DNA: TGTGCCAGCAGCTTAAATGGACTAGCGGGAGAGACCCAGTACTTC

V gene: TRBV5-4
D gene: TRBD1
clone size: NA
J gene: TRBJ2-7
CDR3 protein: CASSLAGTGIYEQYF
CDR3 DNA: TGTGCCAGCAGCTTGGCGGGGACAGGGATCTACGAGCAGTACTTC

V gene: TRBV20-1
D gene: TRBD2
clone size: NA
J gene: TRBJ2-7
CDR3 protein: CSARTSGREYF
CDR3 DNA: TGCAGTGCACGGACTAGCGGGCGGGAGTACTTC

V gene: TRBV10-1
D gene: TRBD2
clone size: NA
J gene: TRBJ2-7
CDR3 protein: CASSPSGGAYEQYF
CDR3 DNA: TGCGCCAGCAGTCCTAGCGGGGGGGCCTACGAGCAGTACTTC